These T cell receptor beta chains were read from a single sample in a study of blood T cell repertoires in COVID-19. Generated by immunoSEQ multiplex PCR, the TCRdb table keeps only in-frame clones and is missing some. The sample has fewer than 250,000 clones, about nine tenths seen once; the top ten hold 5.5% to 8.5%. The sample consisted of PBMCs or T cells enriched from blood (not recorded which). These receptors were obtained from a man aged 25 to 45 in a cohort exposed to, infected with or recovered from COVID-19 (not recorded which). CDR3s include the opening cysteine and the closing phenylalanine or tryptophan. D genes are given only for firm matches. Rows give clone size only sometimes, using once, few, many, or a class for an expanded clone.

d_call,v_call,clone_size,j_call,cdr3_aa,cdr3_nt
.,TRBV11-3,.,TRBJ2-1,CASSPGPGKYTEQFF,TGTGCCAGCAGCCCAGGCCCGGGAAAGTATACTGAGCAGTTCTTC
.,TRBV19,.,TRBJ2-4,CASSIVITGNIQYF,TGTGCCAGTAGTATAGTAATAACGGGGAACATTCAGTACTTC
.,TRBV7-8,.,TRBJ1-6,CASSFSKSSYNSPLHF,TGTGCCAGCAGCTTTTCAAAGAGCTCCTATAATTCACCCCTCCACTTT
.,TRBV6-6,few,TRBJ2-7,CASRRRGTPDEQYF,TGTGCCAGCAGAAGGCGCGGGACCCCGGACGAGCAGTACTTC
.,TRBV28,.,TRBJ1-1,CASSWEEGLGTEAFF,TGTGCCAGCAGTTGGGAGGAGGGACTCGGGACTGAAGCTTTCTTT
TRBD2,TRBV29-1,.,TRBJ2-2,CSAMGTSGSLTGELFF,TGCAGCGCCATGGGGACTAGCGGGAGCTTAACCGGGGAGCTGTTTTTT
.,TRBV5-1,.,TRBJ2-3,CASREGLRYTDTQYF,TGCGCCAGCAGAGAGGGATTGCGGTATACAGATACGCAGTATTTT
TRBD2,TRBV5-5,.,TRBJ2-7,CASSPGVAGTDEQYF,TGTGCCAGCAGCCCCGGCGTAGCGGGAACCGACGAGCAGTACTTC
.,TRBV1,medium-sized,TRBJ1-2,CTSSQGTGGDGYTF,TGCACCAGCAGCCAAGGGACAGGGGGCGATGGCTACACCTTC
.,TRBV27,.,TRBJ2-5,CASSSQETQYF,TGTGCCAGCAGTTCCCAGGAGACCCAGTACTTC
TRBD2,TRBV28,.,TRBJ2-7,CASRGLAENYEQYF,TGTGCCAGCAGGGGACTAGCGGAAAACTACGAGCAGTACTTC
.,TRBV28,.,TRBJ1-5,CASSFWGPGVNQPQHF,TGTGCCAGCAGTTTTTGGGGACCGGGGGTCAATCAGCCCCAGCATTTT
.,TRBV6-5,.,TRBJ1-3,CASRSLTGSGNTIYF,TGTGCCAGCAGGAGTCTGACCGGGAGCGGAAACACCATATATTTT
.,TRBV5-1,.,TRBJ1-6,CASSLTGNLRDSPLHF,TGCGCCAGCAGTTTAACAGGGAACCTTCGTGATTCACCCCTCCACTTT
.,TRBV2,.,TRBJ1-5,CASSEGTSLGQPQHF,TGTGCCAGCAGTGAAGGGACAAGCCTCGGTCAGCCCCAGCATTTT
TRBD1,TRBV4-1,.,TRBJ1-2,CASSHPQGAFDNYGYTF,TGCGCCAGCAGCCACCCCCAGGGGGCTTTCGATAACTATGGCTACACCTTC
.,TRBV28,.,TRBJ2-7,CASSSGGGHPREQYF,TGTGCCAGCAGTTCGGGTGGGGGACACCCTCGGGAGCAGTACTTC
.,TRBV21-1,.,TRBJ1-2,CANGVPPIANYGYTF,TGTGCCAACGGTGTCCCTCCCATAGCTAACTATGGCTACACCTTC
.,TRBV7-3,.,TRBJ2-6,CASSLNGQLVYGANVLTF,TGTGCCAGCAGCTTAAACGGACAGCTGGTTTACGGGGCCAACGTCCTGACTTTC
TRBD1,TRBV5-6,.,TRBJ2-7,CASSWGTGGYEQYF,TGTGCCAGCAGCTGGGGGACAGGGGGCTACGAGCAGTACTTC
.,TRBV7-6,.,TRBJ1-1,CASSLDATGEAFF,TGTGCCAGCAGCTTAGACGCGACAGGTGAAGCTTTCTTT
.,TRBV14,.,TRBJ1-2,CASSQAWTDDLLYGYTF,TGTGCCAGCAGCCAAGCGTGGACAGACGACCTACTCTATGGCTACACCTTC
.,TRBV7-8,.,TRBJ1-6,CASSHGQGNSYNSPLHF,TGTGCCAGCAGCCATGGGCAGGGCAACTCCTATAATTCACCCCTCCACTTT
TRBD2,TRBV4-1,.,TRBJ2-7,CASSQDGLFGTSGSLIYEQYF,TGCGCCAGCAGCCAAGACGGGTTGTTTGGGACTAGCGGGAGCCTGATCTACGAGCAGTACTTC
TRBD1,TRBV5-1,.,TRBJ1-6,CASSLAGQGSSPLHF,TGCGCCAGCAGCTTGGCAGGACAGGGGTCTTCACCCCTCCACTTT
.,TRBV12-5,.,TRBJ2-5,CASGTPGPGTQYF,TGTGCTAGTGGCACCCCGGGTCCTGGGACCCAGTACTTC
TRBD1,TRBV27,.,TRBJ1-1,CASGWTGTGTEAFF,TGTGCCAGCGGATGGACAGGGACAGGGACTGAAGCTTTCTTT
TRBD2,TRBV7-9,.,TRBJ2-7,CASSPRRGSGRLYEQYF,TGTGCCAGCAGCCCACGCCGGGGAAGCGGGAGGCTCTACGAGCAGTACTTC
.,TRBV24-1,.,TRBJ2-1,CATSAVLYNEQFF,TGTGCCACCAGTGCGGTTCTCTACAATGAGCAGTTCTTC
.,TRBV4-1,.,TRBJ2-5,CASSQDKLEQETQYF,TGCGCCAGCAGCCAAGATAAGCTAGAACAAGAGACCCAGTACTTC
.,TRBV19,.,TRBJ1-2,CASLRGDLRGYGYTF,TGTGCCAGTCTTCGAGGGGACCTGCGGGGATATGGCTACACCTTC
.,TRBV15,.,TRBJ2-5,CATSRDSPPPRLGQETQYF,TGTGCCACCAGCAGAGATTCCCCTCCTCCGCGACTAGGACAAGAGACCCAGTACTTC
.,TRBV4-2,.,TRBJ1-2,CASSPPSGGQAGYTF,TGTGCCAGCAGCCCCCCAAGCGGGGGGCAAGCTGGCTACACCTTC
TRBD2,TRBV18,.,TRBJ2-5,CASSAGAIQETQYF,TGTGCCAGCTCTGCGGGAGCTATCCAAGAGACCCAGTACTTC
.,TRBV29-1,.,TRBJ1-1,CSVVGLGDTEAFF,TGCAGCGTTGTCGGGCTCGGGGACACTGAAGCTTTCTTT
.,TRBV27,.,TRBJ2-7,CASSFRGAHEQYF,TGTGCCAGCAGTTTTCGGGGGGCCCACGAGCAGTACTTC
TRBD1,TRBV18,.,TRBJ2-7,CASSSGTGGYEQYF,TGTGCCAGCTCATCCGGGACAGGGGGCTACGAGCAGTACTTC
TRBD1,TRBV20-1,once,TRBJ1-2,CSARTGEGYTF,TGCAGTGCTAGGACAGGGGAAGGCTACACCTTC
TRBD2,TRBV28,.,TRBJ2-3,CASPPELGLAGGPEGDTQYF,TGTGCCAGCCCGCCCGAACTCGGGCTAGCGGGAGGGCCTGAAGGAGATACGCAGTATTTT
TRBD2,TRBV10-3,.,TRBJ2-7,CAISDTGGEQYF,TGTGCCATCAGCGACACGGGGGGCGAGCAGTACTTC
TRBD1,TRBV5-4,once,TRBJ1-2,CASSPGGGDSFGYTF,TGTGCCAGCAGCCCGGGAGGGGGGGACAGCTTTGGCTACACCTTC
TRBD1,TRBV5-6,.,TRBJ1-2,CASSPGQGLYGYTF,TGTGCCAGCAGCCCGGGACAGGGCCTCTATGGCTACACCTTC